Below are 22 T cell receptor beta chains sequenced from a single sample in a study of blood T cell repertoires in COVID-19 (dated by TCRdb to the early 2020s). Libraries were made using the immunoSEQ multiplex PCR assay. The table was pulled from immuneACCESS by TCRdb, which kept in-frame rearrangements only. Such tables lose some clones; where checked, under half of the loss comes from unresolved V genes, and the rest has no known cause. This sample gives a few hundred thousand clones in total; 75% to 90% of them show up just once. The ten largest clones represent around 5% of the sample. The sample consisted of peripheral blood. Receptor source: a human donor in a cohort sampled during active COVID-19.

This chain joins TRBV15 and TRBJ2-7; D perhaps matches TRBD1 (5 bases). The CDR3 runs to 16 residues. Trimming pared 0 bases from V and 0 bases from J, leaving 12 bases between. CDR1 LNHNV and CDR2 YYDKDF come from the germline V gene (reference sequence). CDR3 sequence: CATSRDQDSFSYEQYF. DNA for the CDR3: TGTGCCACCAGCAGAGATCAAGACAGTTTCTCCTACGAGCAGTACTTC.

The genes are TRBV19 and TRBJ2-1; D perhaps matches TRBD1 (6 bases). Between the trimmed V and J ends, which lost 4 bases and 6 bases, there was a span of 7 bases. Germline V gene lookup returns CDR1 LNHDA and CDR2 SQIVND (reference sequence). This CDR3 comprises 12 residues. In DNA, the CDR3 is TGTGCCAGTAGTACAGGGGTCAATGAGCAGTTCTTC. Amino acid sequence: CASSTGVNEQFF.

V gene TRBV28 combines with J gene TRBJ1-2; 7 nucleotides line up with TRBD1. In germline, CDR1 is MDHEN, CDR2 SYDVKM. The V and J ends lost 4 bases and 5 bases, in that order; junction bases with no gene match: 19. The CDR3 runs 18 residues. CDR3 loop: CASSSVVRTGPTRYGYTF. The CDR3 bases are TGTGCCAGCAGTTCAGTCGTCAGGACAGGTCCCACTAGGTATGGCTACACCTTC.

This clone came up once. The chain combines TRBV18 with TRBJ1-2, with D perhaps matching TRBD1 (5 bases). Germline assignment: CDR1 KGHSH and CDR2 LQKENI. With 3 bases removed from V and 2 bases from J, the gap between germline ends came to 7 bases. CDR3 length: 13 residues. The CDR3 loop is CASSPGGNYGYTF. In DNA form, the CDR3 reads TGTGCCAGCTCACCGGGGGGGAACTATGGCTACACCTTC.

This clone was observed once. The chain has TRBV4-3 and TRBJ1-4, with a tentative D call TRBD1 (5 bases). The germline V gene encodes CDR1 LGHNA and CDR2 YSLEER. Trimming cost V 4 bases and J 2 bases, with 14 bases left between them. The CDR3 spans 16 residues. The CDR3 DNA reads TGCGCCAGCAGCCGAGGCCGGGGGGGGACTAATGAAAAACTGTTTTTT. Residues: CASSRGRGGTNEKLFF.

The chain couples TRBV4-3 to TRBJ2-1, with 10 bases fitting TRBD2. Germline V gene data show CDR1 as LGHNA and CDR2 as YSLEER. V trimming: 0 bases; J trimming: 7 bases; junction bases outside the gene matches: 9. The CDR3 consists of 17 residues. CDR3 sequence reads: CASSQDGPSGSRNEQFF. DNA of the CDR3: TGCGCCAGCAGCCAAGATGGTCCTAGCGGGAGTAGAAATGAGCAGTTCTTC.

CDR3 protein: CASRAQGSTNEKLFF. The CDR3 DNA follows: TGTGCCAGCAGGGCACAGGGCTCAACTAATGAAAAACTGTTTTTT. The rearrangement uses TRBV27 and TRBJ1-4, with D maybe TRBD1 (6 bases). The V gene's germline CDR1 is MNHEY and CDR2 SMNVEV (reference sequence). This CDR3 spans 15 amino acids. The V end lost 6 bases, the J end lost 0 bases, and 11 bases lay between the germline ends.

The CDR3 region has the DNA TGCGCCAGCAGCTTGGGCACACCGACCTACGAGCAGTACTTC. This encodes CASSLGTPTYEQYF. The rearrangement joins TRBV5-1 to TRBJ2-7, with D unclear. V was cut by 0 bases and J by 2 bases, with 9 bases left in between. The germline V gene has CDR1 SGHRS and CDR2 YFSETQ. This CDR3 is built from 14 residues.

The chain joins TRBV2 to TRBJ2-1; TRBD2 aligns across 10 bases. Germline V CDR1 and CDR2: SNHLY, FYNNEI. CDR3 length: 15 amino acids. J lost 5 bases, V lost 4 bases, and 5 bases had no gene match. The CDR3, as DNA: TGTGCCAGCAGTGTCCTAGCGGGAGTCAACAATGAGCAGTTCTTC. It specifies CASSVLAGVNNEQFF.

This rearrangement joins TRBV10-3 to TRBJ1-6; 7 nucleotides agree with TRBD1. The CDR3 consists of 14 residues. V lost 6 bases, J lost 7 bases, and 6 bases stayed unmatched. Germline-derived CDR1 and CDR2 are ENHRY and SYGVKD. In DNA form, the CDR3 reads TGTGCCATCAGACGACAGGGTCCGAATTCACCCCTCCACTTT. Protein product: CAIRRQGPNSPLHF.

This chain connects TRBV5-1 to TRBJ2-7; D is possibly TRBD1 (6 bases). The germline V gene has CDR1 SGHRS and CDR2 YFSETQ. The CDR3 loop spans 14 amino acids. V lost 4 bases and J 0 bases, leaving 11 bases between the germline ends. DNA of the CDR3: TGCGCCAGCAGCCCGCAGGGGCCCTCCTACGAGCAGTACTTC. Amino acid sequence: CASSPQGPSYEQYF.

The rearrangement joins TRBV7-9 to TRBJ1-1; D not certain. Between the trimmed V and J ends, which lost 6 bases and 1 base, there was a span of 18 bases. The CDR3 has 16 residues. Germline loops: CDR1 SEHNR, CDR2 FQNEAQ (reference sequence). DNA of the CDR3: TGTGCCAGCAGGGGATACGGAGGCAGTGGGAACACTGAAGCTTTCTTT. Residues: CASRGYGGSGNTEAFF.

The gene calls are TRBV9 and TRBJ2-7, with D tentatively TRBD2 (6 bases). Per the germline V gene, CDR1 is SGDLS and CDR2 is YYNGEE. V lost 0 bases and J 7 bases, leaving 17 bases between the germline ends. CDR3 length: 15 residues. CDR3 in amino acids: CASSVAAATGGEQYF. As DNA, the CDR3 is TGTGCCAGCAGCGTAGCGGCAGCTACCGGGGGTGAGCAGTACTTC. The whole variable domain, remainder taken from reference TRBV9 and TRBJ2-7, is DSGVTQTPKHLITATGQRVTLRCSPRSGDLSVYWYQQSLDQGLQFLIQYYNGEERAKGNILERFSAQQFPDLHSELNLSSLELGDSALYFCASSVAAATGGEQYFGPGTRLTVT.

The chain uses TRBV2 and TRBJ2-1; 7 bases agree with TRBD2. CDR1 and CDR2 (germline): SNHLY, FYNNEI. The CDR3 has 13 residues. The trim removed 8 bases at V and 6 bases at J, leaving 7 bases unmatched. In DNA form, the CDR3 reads TGTGCCAGCCGTAGACTAGCCGGCAATGAGCAGTTCTTC. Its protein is CASRRLAGNEQFF.

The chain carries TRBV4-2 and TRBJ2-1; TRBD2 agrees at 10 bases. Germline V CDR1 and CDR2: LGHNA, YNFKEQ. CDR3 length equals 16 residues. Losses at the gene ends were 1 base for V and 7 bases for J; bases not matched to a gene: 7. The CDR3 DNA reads TGTGCCAGCAGCCAAGCCGGACTAGCGGTCTGGAATGAGCAGTTCTTC. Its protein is CASSQAGLAVWNEQFF.

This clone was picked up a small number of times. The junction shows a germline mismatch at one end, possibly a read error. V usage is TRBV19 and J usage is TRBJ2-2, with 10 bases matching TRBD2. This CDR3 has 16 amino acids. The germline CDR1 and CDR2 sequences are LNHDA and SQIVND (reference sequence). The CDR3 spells CASRIGTSAGTGELFF. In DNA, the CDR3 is TGTGCCAGTCGTATCGGGACTAGCGCCGGCACCGGGGAGCTGTTTTTT.

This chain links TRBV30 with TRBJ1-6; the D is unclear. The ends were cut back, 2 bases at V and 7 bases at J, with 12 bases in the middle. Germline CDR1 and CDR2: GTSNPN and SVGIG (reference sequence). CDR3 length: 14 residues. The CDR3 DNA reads TGTGCCTGGAGTCTTACAGTAGGAAATTCACCCCTCCACTTT. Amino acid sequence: CAWSLTVGNSPLHF.

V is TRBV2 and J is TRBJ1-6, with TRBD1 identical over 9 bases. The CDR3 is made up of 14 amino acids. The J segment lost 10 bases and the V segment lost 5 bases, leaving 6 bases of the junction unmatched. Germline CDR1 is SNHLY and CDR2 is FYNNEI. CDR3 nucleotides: TGTGCCAGCAGTAAGACAGGGGGAGGCTCACCCCTCCACTTT. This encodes CASSKTGGGSPLHF. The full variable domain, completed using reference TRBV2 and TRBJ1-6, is EPEVTQTPSHQVTQMGQEVILRCVPISNHLYFYWYRQILGQKVEFLVSFYNNEISEKSEIFDDQFSVERPDGSNFTLKIRSTKLEDSAMYFCASSKTGGGSPLHFGNGTRLTVT.

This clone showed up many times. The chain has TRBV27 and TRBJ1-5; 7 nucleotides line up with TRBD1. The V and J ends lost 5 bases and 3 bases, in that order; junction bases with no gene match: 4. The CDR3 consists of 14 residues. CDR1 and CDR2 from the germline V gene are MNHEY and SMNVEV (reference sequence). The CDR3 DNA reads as TGTGCCAGCAGTGACAGGGCCCCCAATCAGCCCCAGCATTTT. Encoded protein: CASSDRAPNQPQHF.

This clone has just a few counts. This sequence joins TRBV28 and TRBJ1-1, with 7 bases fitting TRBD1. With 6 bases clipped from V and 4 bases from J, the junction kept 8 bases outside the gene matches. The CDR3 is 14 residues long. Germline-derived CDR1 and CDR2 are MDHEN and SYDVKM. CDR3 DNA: TGTGCCAGCAGCCGTAACAGGGACAGCACTGAAGCTTTCTTT. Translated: CASSRNRDSTEAFF.

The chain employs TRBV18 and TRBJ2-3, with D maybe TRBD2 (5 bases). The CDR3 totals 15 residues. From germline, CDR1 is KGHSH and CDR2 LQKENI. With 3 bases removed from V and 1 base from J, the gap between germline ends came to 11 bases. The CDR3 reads CASSPSGGGTDTQYF. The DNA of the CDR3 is TGTGCCAGCTCACCGAGCGGAGGCGGCACAGATACGCAGTATTTT.

The CDR3 sequence is CASSPRGQGDTEAFF. CDR3 in DNA: TGTGCCAGCAGTCCAAGAGGGCAGGGGGACACTGAAGCTTTCTTT. V usage is TRBV28 and J usage is TRBJ1-1; 7 positions agree with TRBD1. The junction had 9 bases not matched to a gene; V was cut back by 5 bases and J by 3 bases. This CDR3 comprises 15 residues. Germline CDR1 MDHEN, CDR2 SYDVKM. Combining the CDR3 with reference TRBV28 and TRBJ1-1 gives the whole variable domain DVKVTQSSRYLVKRTGEKVFLECVQDMDHENMFWYRQDPGLGLRLIYFSYDVKMKEKGDIPEGYSVSREKKERFSLILESASTNQTSMYLCASSPRGQGDTEAFFGQGTRLTVV.